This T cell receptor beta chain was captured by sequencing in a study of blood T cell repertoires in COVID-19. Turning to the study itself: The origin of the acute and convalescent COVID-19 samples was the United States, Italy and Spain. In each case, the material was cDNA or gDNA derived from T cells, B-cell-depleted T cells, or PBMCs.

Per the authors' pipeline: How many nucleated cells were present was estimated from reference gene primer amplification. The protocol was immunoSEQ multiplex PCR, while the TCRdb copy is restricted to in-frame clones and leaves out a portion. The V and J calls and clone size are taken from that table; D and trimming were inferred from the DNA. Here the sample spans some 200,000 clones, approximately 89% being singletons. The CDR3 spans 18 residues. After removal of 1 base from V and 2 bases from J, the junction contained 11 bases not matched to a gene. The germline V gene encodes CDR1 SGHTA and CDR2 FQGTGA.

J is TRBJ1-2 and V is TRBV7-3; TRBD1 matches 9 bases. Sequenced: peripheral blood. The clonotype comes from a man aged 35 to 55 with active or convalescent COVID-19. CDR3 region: CASSLNPPGTGKNYGYTF. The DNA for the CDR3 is TGTGCCAGCAGCTTAAACCCCCCCGGGACAGGGAAAAACTATGGCTACACCTTC.